The sequence of this TCR beta chain was determined in a study of technical replicates of blood from a handful of donors. The table came from immunoSEQ multiplex PCR; TCRdb's copy has only in-frame clones and leaves some out. Found here are about 73,000 clones, roughly 90% of them singletons; the top ten hold about 4.7%. This clone was picked up one time. With V trimmed by 4 bases and J by 5 bases, 7 bases remained unmatched. The length of the CDR3 is 14 residues. In germline, CDR1 is SGHRS, CDR2 YFSETQ. Material for sequencing was PBMCs. This receptor was identified in a human donor in good health. Some clones in this sample may be carry-over from other donors' samples. The V gene is TRBV5-1, the J gene TRBJ2-7, with 9 bases fitting TRBD2. CDR3 region: CASSPAGGVDEQYF. In nucleotides, the CDR3 is TGCGCCAGCAGCCCCGCGGGGGGGGTGGACGAGCAGTACTTC.